This T cell receptor (beta chain) was profiled in a study of shared clonotypes between healthy human individuals. Overall study results and limits: The authors expected sequencing depth to affect clonotype sharing among donors. Of the naive CD4 clonotypes, around 5% were shared across several donors. Estimated richness was generally greater in naive than memory subsets. Large depth notwithstanding, sorted-subset sequencing proved incomplete by rarefaction.

This clone was observed a single time. Antigen specificity is unknown. Assay used: immunoSEQ multiplex PCR; TCRdb lists only in-frame clones, some missing. This table holds hundreds of thousands of clones, around 96% found once. Sequencing input: naive CD4+ T cells sorted from blood. Subset indicated: CD45RA+ positively selected. The TCR sequence derives from a woman younger than 45 in good health.

The CDR3 DNA reads TGCGCCAGCAGCTTGGGGACCAATGAGCAGTTCTTC. Amino acids: CASSLGTNEQFF. The chain joins TRBV5-1 to TRBJ2-1; the D is unclear. V was trimmed by 0 bases and J by 6 bases, leaving 4 bases between them. Germline-derived CDR1 and CDR2 are SGHRS and YFSETQ. The CDR3 totals 12 residues.